This passage covers 28 T cell receptor beta chains from one sample sequenced in a study of T cell responses to AZD1222 COVID-19 vaccine. Assay: immunoSEQ multiplex PCR; the TCRdb copy retains only in-frame clones and omits some. The sample yields more than 150,000 clones, about 92% seen once. Sequenced material: peripheral blood, taken on day 0 of AZD1222 vaccination. The receptors here all came from an adult in good health.

The chain links TRBV4-2 to TRBJ1-4; the D gene is possibly TRBD1 (5 bases). Trimming pared 0 bases from V and 7 bases from J, leaving 15 bases between. This CDR3 comprises 16 residues. Germline V gives CDR1 LGHNA, CDR2 YNFKEQ. CDR3 sequence (DNA): TGTGCCAGCAGCCAAGATGTAGGGGCACGGAGTGAAAAACTGTTTTTT. Its translation is CASSQDVGARSEKLFF.

J is TRBJ1-5 and V is TRBV6-5, with D unresolved. This CDR3 has 15 residues. Germline CDR1 reads MNHEY; CDR2 reads SVGAGI. The V end lost 0 bases, the J end lost 3 bases, and 9 bases lay between the germline ends. CDR3 protein: CASSYSVPVNQPQHF. The CDR3 coding sequence is TGTGCCAGCAGTTACTCGGTCCCCGTCAATCAGCCCCAGCATTTT.

The genes are TRBV29-1 and TRBJ1-2, with D unclear. This CDR3 has 11 residues. V was shortened by 3 bases and J by 0 bases, with 2 bases between the two germline ends. Germline values: CDR1 SQVTM, CDR2 ANQGSEA. The CDR3 is CSVEANYGYTF. The CDR3 DNA follows: TGCAGCGTTGAGGCTAACTATGGCTACACCTTC.

J is TRBJ2-7 and V is TRBV7-2, with D perhaps given as TRBD1 or TRBD2 (6 bases each). The ends were cut back, 8 bases at V and 2 bases at J, with 16 bases in the middle. This CDR3 region has 14 residues. Germline lookup yields CDR1 SGHTA and CDR2 FQGNSA. For the CDR3, the DNA is TGTGCCAGCCAACTAGGGGGGCCGACCTACGAGCAGTACTTC. It codes for CASQLGGPTYEQYF.

V is TRBV3-1 (or the pseudogene TRBV3-2) and J is TRBJ2-5; 7 nucleotides align to TRBD2. The trim removed 1 base at V and 2 bases at J, leaving 7 bases unmatched. From germline, CDR1 is LGHDT and CDR2 YNNKEL (reference sequence). The CDR3 is 16 amino acids. The CDR3 coding sequence is TGTGCCAGCAGCCAAGTTGGGGGAGGGTTTCAAGAGACCCAGTACTTC. This encodes CASSQVGGGFQETQYF.

The chain uses TRBV5-4 and TRBJ2-2; tentatively, D is TRBD1 (7 bases). Germline V gene sequence: CDR1 SGHNT, CDR2 YYREEE (reference sequence). V shed 5 bases and J shed 2 bases, with 13 bases lying between them. This CDR3 region has 15 residues. The CDR3 DNA is TGTGCCAGCAGGACAGGGACTTATAACACCGGGGAGCTGTTTTTT. Translated, it gives CASRTGTYNTGELFF.

This clone showed up just a few times. The gene calls are TRBV7-8 and TRBJ2-1; either TRBD1 or TRBD2 may fit D (5 bases each). The V end was cut by 1 base, the J end by 6 bases, with 10 bases between. CDR1 SGHVS and CDR2 FQNEAQ come from the germline V gene. The CDR3 has 14 residues. The CDR3 DNA reads as TGTGCCAGCAGCTTAGACGGGACCTTCAATGAGCAGTTCTTC. This encodes CASSLDGTFNEQFF.

The V call is TRBV7-2, the J call TRBJ2-7; D is possibly TRBD1 (5 bases). V lost 5 bases and J 4 bases, leaving 18 bases between the germline ends. This CDR3 contains 15 residues. Germline V gene lookup returns CDR1 SGHTA and CDR2 FQGNSA. The CDR3 DNA sequence: TGTGCCAGCAGCCCCCGTTATCTTGACAGTTACGAGCAGTACTTC. Protein product: CASSPRYLDSYEQYF.

The chain recombines TRBV30 with TRBJ1-3; possible D gene TRBD1, 5 bases. Germline V gene data show CDR1 as GTSNPN and CDR2 as SVGIG (reference sequence). V was shortened by 0 bases and J by 0 bases, with 6 bases between the two germline ends. The CDR3 has 14 amino acids. The CDR3 DNA is TGTGCCTGGAGTGTTGGGGCCTCTGGAAACACCATATATTTT. This sequence encodes CAWSVGASGNTIYF.

The chain carries TRBV9 and TRBJ1-6, with 8 bases that match TRBD1. Germline V gene data show CDR1 as SGDLS and CDR2 as YYNGEE. The CDR3 extends over 15 amino acids. V trimming: 3 bases; J trimming: 7 bases; junction bases outside the gene matches: 6. The CDR3 sequence is CASSAGGGRNSPLHF. The CDR3 DNA sequence: TGTGCCAGCAGCGCAGGGGGCGGAAGGAATTCACCCCTCCACTTT.

J is TRBJ1-4 and V is TRBV9, with unresolved D. Per the germline V gene, CDR1 is SGDLS and CDR2 is YYNGEE. The CDR3 has 15 amino acids. V shed 0 bases and J shed 7 bases, with 13 bases lying between them. The CDR3 DNA is TGTGCCAGCAGCGTAGGCCCAGGAGGCGGTGAAAAACTGTTTTTT. Translated, it gives CASSVGPGGGEKLFF.

The chain employs TRBV6-5 and TRBJ1-2, with 8 positions matching TRBD1. With V trimmed by 5 bases and J by 8 bases, 7 bases remained unmatched. Germline lookup yields CDR1 MNHEY and CDR2 SVGAGI. There are 13 residues in the CDR3. CDR3 sequence: CASSRTGNEGYTF. The DNA for the CDR3 is TGTGCCAGCAGTCGGACAGGGAATGAAGGCTACACCTTC.

This rearrangement joins TRBV6-6 to TRBJ2-7; the D is unclear. The CDR3 runs 11 residues. Germline V lookup: CDR1 MNHNY, CDR2 SVGAGI (reference sequence). The germline V and J ends were trimmed by 6 bases and 6 bases, with 9 bases remaining between them. The CDR3 is CASSLNSEQYV. CDR3 DNA sequence: TGTGCCAGCAGCCTCAACAGCGAGCAGTACGTC.

The V gene is TRBV6-5, the J gene TRBJ1-1, with 9 bases fitting TRBD1. V dropped 4 bases and J dropped 5; count of bases not matched to a gene: 2. The CDR3 covers 13 residues. Germline CDR1 MNHEY, CDR2 SVGAGI. The CDR3, as DNA: TGTGCCAGCAGTTTCGGACAGGGGACTGAAGCTTTCTTT. Translating it yields CASSFGQGTEAFF.

This sequence joins TRBV9 and TRBJ2-1; TRBD2 agrees at 13 bases. CDR1 is SGDLS, CDR2 YYNGEE, per germline. The CDR3 length is 16 residues. V was pared by 3 bases and J by 8 bases, with 8 bases of the junction left unmatched. Written as DNA, the CDR3 is TGTGCCAGCAGCGCACGCACTAGCGGGGGGGCCCATGAGCAGTTCTTC. This sequence encodes CASSARTSGGAHEQFF.

The chain carries TRBV24-1 and TRBJ1-5, with a weak D call TRBD1 (5 bases). Trimming shortened V by 0 bases and J by 2 bases, and 13 bases separated the two germline ends. This CDR3 region has 17 residues. CDR1 and CDR2 from the germline V gene are KGHDR and SFDVKD. As DNA, the CDR3 is TGTGCCACCAGTGATTTGTCGCGGGGGGATGGCAATCAGCCCCAGCATTTT. This translates into CATSDLSRGDGNQPQHF.

The chain is built from TRBV13 and TRBJ1-1, with 12 bases aligning to TRBD1. This CDR3 has 19 residues. Germline V gene lookup returns CDR1 PRHDT and CDR2 FYEKMQ (reference sequence). V trimming: 5 bases; J trimming: 5 bases; junction bases outside the gene matches: 18. CDR3 DNA: TGTGCCAGCAGCGGACTCCACCGGGACAGGGGGCGTATAGAGACTGAAGCTTTCTTT. Residues: CASSGLHRDRGRIETEAFF.

CDR3 nucleotides: TGTGCCACCCGAGGGCCGGACTATGGCTACACCTTC. This gives the protein CATRGPDYGYTF. V is TRBV24-1 and J is TRBJ1-2; D not certain. This CDR3 contains 12 residues. The V end was cut by 9 bases, the J end by 3 bases, with 10 bases between. Germline V lookup: CDR1 KGHDR, CDR2 SFDVKD.

V gene TRBV7-2 combines with J gene TRBJ2-3, with TRBD1 as a possible D gene (6 bases). Trimming pared 7 bases from V and 5 bases from J, leaving 13 bases between. Germline V gene sequence: CDR1 SGHTA, CDR2 FQGNSA. CDR3 size: 13 residues. This chain's CDR3 is CASTWVGGDTQYF. CDR3 DNA: TGTGCCAGCACCTGGGTAGGGGGAGATACGCAGTATTTT.

The gene calls are TRBV3-1 (or the pseudogene TRBV3-2) and TRBJ2-1; D gene uncertain. The CDR3 runs to 15 residues. Germline V lookup: CDR1 LGHDT, CDR2 YNNKEL (reference sequence). V lost 1 base, J lost 0 bases, and 7 bases lay in between. Written as DNA, the CDR3 is TGTGCCAGCAGCCAAGGGAGCCCCTCCTACAATGAGCAGTTCTTC. Protein: CASSQGSPSYNEQFF.

The V and J genes are TRBV5-5 and TRBJ1-5; TRBD1 might be the D (6 bases). The CDR3 spans 14 residues. The germline CDR1 and CDR2 sequences are SGHKS and YYEKEE (reference sequence). Trimming took off 3 bases at V and 5 bases at J, with 12 bases between the two ends. The CDR3 loop is CASSWGAGDQPQHF. In nucleotides, the CDR3 is TGTGCCAGCAGCTGGGGGGCGGGGGATCAGCCCCAGCATTTT.

This clone has more than one count but fewer than ten. This sequence joins TRBV3-1 (or the pseudogene TRBV3-2) and TRBJ1-5; perhaps TRBD1 as D (6 bases). The CDR3 consists of 15 residues. The germline gives CDR1 LGHDT, CDR2 YNNKEL (reference sequence). V lost 0 bases and J lost 5, with 11 bases in between. The CDR3 protein is CASSQDSTGYQPQHF. CDR3 nucleotide sequence: TGTGCCAGCAGCCAAGATTCCACAGGGTATCAGCCCCAGCATTTT.

This rearrangement joins TRBV28 to TRBJ1-2, with 7 bases identical to TRBD1. Germline lookup yields CDR1 MDHEN and CDR2 SYDVKM. The CDR3 consists of 16 residues. The V and J ends lost 5 bases and 7 bases, in that order; junction bases with no gene match: 16. The DNA for the CDR3 is TGTGCCAGCAGTCTTTCCATTAAAGGGGGCAGGGGTGGCTACACCTTC. This sequence encodes CASSLSIKGGRGGYTF.

This clone was found a few times. The chain employs TRBV7-2 and TRBJ2-1; TRBD2 aligns across 8 bases. Per germline, CDR1 SGHTA and CDR2 FQGNSA. With 5 bases clipped from V and 0 bases from J, the junction kept 6 bases outside the gene matches. CDR3 length: 16 residues. The CDR3 here is CASSPTSESSYNEQFF. The DNA for the CDR3 is TGTGCCAGCAGCCCGACTAGCGAAAGCTCCTACAATGAGCAGTTCTTC. The full variable domain, rest sourced from reference TRBV7-2 and TRBJ2-1, is GAGVSQSPSNKVTEKGKDVELRCDPISGHTALYWYRQSLGQGLEFLIYFQGNSAPDKSGLPSDRFSAERTGGSVSTLTIQRTQQEDSAVYLCASSPTSESSYNEQFFGPGTRLTVL.

This clone was seen once. The chain recombines TRBV6-5 with TRBJ1-2; D call uncertain. V lost 7 bases to trimming and J lost 8 bases, with 11 bases between them. The CDR3 covers 11 residues. Germline V gene lookup returns CDR1 MNHEY and CDR2 SVGAGI. Here the CDR3 reads CASTANSGYTF. In DNA, the CDR3 is TGTGCCAGCACAGCGAACAGCGGCTACACCTTC.

The genes are TRBV3-1 (or the pseudogene TRBV3-2) and TRBJ1-1, with a tentative D call TRBD1 (6 bases). Germline V gene lookup returns CDR1 LGHDT and CDR2 YNNKEL (reference sequence). Trimming left V 4 bases short and J 1 base short, with 16 bases between. The CDR3 consists of 16 residues. Here the CDR3 DNA reads TGTGCCAGCAGCCCGATAACAGGGAGGGGGAACACTGAAGCTTTCTTT. This gives the protein CASSPITGRGNTEAFF.

The genes are TRBV19 and TRBJ2-7; 8 positions match TRBD2. CDR3 length equals 14 residues. V lost 5 bases and J lost 3; bases outside the gene matches: 6. CDR1 is LNHDA and CDR2 is SQIVND in the germline V gene (reference sequence). The chain's CDR3 is CASSPQSGGYEQYF. Here the CDR3 DNA reads TGTGCCAGTAGTCCCCAAAGCGGGGGCTACGAGCAGTACTTC.

The chain combines TRBV9 with TRBJ1-1; D may be TRBD1 (6 bases). Deletions cut 4 bases from V and 5 bases from J, with 18 bases between. The germline V gene encodes CDR1 SGDLS and CDR2 YYNGEE. This CDR3 has 15 amino acids. The CDR3 sequence: CASSPQGGTGTEAFF. As DNA, the CDR3 is TGTGCCAGCAGCCCACAAGGGGGGACGGGGACTGAAGCTTTCTTT.